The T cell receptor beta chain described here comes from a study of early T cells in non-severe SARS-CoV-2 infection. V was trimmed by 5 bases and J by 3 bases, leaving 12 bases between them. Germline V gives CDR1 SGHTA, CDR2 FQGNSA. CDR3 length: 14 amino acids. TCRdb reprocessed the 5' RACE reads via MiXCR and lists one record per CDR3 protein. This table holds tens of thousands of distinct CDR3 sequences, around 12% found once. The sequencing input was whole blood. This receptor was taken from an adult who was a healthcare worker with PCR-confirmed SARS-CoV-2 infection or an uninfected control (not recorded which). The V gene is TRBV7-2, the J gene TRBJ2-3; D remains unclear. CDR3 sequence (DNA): TGTGCCAGCAGCCAAAAGACCTATACAGATACGCAGTATTTT. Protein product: CASSQKTYTDTQYF.